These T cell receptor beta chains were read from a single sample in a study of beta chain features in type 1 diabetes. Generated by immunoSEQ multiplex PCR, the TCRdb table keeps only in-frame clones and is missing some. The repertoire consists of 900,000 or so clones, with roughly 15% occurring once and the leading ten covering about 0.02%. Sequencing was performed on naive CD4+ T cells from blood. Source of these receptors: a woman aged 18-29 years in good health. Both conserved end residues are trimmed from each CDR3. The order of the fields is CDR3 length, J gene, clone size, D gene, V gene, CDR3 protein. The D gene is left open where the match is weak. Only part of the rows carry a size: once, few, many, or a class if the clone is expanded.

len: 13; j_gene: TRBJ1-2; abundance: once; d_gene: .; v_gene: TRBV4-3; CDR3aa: ASSQHTEANYGYT
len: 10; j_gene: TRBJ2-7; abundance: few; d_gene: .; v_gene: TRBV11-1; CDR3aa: ASSSGFYEQY
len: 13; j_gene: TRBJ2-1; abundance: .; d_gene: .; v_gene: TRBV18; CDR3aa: ASSPRETGLGEQF
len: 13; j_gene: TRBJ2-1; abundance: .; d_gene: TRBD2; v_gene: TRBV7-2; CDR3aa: ASSLVTSGSNEQF
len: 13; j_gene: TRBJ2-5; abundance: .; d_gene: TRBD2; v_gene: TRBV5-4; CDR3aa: ASSYPGLAQETQY
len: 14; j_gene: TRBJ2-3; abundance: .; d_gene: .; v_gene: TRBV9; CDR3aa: ASSVNEGRGADTQY
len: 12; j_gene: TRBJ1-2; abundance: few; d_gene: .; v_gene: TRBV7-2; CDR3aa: ASSWATGRGGYT
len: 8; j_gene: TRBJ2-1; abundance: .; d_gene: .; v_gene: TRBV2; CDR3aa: ASSLNEQF
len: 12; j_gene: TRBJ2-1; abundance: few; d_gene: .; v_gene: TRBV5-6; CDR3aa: ASSLTGTYNEQF
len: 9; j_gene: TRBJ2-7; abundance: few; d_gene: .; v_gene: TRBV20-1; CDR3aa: SAIFSYEQY
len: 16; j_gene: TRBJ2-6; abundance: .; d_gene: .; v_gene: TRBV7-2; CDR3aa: ASSLQAGGTSGANVLT
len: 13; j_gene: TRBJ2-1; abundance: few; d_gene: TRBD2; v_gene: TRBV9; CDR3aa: ASSAGLAPNNEQF
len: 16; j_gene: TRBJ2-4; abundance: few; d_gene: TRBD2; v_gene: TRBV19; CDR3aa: ASRSPNVAGRAKNIQY
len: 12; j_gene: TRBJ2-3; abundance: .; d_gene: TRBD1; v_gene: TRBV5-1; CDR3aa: ASSLQGATDTQY
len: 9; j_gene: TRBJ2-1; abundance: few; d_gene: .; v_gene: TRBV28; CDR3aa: VVLGNNEQF
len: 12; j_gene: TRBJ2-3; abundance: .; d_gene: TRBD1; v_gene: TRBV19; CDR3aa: ASSRTGSTDTQY
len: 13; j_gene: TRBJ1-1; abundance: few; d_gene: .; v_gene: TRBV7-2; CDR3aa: ASSLMGQRNTEAF
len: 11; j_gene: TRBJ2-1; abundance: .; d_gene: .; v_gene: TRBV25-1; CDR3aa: ASSDPSKPEQF
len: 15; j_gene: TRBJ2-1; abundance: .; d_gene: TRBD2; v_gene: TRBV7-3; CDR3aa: ASSSGKREGSYNEQF
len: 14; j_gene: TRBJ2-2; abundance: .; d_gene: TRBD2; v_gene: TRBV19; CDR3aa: ASSIPIAGVIGELF
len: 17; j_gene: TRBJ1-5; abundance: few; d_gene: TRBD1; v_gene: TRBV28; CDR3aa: ASRPRDRGSDLRNQPQH
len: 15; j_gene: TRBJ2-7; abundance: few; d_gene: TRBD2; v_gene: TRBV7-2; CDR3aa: ASSFRLSSGSSYEQY
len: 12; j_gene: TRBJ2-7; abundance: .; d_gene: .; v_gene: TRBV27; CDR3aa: ASSLVREKGEQY
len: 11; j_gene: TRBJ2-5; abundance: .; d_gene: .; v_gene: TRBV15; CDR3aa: ATSRAKQRTQY
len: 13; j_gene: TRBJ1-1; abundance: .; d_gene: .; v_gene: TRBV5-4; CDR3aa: ASSSKHEVVTEAF
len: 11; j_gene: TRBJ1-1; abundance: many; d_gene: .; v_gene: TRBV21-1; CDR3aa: ASTEGGRTEAF
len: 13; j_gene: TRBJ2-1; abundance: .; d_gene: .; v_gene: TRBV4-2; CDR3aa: ASSQERHNYNEQF
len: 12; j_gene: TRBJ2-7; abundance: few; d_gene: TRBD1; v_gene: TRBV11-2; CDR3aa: ASRTIRGRPEQY
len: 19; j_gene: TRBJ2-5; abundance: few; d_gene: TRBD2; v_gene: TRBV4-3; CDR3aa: ASSQDFSAGGMFRKQETQY
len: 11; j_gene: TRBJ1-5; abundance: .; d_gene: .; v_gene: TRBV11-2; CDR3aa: ASSLVRDQPQH
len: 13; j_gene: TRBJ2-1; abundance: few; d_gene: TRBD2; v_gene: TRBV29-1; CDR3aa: SVTPPSGRYNEQF
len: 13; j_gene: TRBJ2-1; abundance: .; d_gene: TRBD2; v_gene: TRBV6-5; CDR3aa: ASHQGGRGYNEQF
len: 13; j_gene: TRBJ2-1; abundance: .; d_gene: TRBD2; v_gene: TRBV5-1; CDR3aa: ASSIAGGPGNEQF
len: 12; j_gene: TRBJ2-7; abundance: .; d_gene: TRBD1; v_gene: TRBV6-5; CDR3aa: ASRTGTGSYEQY
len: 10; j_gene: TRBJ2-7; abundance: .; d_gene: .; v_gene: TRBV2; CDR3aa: ASSRASYEQY
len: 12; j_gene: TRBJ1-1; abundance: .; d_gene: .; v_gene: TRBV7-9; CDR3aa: ASSLTLGPSEAF
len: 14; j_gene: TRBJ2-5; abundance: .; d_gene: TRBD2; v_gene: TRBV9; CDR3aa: ASSPERAGVRETQY
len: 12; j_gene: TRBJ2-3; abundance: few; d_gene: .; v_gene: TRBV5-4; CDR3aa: ASMVLSGTDTQY
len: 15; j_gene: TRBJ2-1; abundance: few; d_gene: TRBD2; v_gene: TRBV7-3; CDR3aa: ASSSRVGTSRHNEQF
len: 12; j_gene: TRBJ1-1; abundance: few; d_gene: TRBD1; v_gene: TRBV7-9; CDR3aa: ASSLQGANTEAF
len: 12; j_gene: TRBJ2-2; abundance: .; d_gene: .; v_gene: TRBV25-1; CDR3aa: ASSVRAAAGELF
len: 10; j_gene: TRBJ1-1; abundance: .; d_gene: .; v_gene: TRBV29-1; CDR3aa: SVEVFRGEAF
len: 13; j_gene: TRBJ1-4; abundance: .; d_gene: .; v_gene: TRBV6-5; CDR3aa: ASSYRGGTNEKLF
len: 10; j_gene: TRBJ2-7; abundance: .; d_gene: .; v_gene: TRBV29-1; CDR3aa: SVLIQVDEQY
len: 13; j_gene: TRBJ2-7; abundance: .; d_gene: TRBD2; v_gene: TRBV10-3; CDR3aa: AISESGGTPYEQY
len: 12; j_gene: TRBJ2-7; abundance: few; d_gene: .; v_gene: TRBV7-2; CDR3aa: ASSFGPDAYEQY
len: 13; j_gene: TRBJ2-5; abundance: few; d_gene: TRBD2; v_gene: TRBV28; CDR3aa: ASSSQTSRGETQY
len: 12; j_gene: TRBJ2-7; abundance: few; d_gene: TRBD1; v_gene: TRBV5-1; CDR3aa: ASKGTGDFYEQY
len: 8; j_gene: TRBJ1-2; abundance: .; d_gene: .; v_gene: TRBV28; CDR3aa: ASGTAGYT
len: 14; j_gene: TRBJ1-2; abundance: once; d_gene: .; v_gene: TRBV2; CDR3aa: ASRRDMQREVDGYT
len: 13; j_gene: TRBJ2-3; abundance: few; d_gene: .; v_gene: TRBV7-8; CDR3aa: ASSLSGVIGDTQY